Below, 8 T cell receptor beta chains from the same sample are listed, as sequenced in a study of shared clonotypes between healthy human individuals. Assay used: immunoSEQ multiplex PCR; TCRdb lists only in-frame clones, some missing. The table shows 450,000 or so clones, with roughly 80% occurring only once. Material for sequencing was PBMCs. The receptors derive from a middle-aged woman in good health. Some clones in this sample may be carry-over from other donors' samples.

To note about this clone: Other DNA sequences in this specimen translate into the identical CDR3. The CDR3 loop is CASSLGRGTEAFF. CDR3 nucleotide sequence: TGTGCCAGCAGCTTAGGGAGGGGCACTGAAGCTTTCTTT. The chain recombines TRBV11-2 with TRBJ1-1; tentative D call: TRBD1 (5 bases). There are 13 residues in the CDR3. Germline V gene lookup returns CDR1 SGHAT and CDR2 FQNNGV. Trimming took off 1 base at V and 4 bases at J, with 7 bases between the two ends.

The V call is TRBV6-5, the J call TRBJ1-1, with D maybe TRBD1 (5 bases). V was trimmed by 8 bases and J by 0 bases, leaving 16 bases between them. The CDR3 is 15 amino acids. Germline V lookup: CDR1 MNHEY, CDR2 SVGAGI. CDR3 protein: CASSNGGRVNTEAFF. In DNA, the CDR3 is TGTGCCAGCTCGAACGGGGGGAGGGTGAACACTGAAGCTTTCTTT.

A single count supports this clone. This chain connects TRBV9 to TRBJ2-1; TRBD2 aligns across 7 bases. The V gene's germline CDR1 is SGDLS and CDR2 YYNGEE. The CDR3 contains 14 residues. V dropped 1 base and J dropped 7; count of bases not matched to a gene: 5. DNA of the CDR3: TGTGCCAGCAGCGTATCGTCTAGCGGAAATGAGCAGTTCTTC. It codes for CASSVSSSGNEQFF.

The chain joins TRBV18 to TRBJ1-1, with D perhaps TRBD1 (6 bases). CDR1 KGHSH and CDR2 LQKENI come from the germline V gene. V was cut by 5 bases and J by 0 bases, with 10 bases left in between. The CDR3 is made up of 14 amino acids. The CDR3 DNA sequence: TGTGCCAGCTCATCGACAGGAATGAACACTGAAGCTTTCTTT. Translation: CASSSTGMNTEAFF.

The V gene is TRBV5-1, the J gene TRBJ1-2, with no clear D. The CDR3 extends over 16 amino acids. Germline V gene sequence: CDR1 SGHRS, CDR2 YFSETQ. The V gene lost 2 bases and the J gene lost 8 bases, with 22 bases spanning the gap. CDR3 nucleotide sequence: TGCGCCAGCAGCTTCAGACGCGAGACGGGTATAGGCGGCTACACCTTC. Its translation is CASSFRRETGIGGYTF.

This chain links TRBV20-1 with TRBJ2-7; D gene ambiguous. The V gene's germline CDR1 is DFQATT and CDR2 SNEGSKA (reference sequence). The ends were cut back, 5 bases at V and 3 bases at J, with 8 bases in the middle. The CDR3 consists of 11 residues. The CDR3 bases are TGCAGTGCTCCTGACGGCTACGAGCAGTACTTC. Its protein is CSAPDGYEQYF.

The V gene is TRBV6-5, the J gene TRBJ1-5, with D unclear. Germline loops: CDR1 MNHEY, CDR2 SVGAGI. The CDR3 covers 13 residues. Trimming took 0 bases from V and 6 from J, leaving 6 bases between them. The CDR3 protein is CASSYSIGQPQHF. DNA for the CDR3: TGTGCCAGCAGTTACTCGATTGGTCAGCCCCAGCATTTT.

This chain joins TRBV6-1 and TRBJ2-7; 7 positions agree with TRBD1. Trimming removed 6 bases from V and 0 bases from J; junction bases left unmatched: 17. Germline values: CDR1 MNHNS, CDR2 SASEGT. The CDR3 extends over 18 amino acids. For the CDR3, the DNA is TGTGCCAGCAGAGAACAGGGGCGTCATACGCTTGGCTCCTACGAGCAGTACTTC. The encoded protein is CASREQGRHTLGSYEQYF.